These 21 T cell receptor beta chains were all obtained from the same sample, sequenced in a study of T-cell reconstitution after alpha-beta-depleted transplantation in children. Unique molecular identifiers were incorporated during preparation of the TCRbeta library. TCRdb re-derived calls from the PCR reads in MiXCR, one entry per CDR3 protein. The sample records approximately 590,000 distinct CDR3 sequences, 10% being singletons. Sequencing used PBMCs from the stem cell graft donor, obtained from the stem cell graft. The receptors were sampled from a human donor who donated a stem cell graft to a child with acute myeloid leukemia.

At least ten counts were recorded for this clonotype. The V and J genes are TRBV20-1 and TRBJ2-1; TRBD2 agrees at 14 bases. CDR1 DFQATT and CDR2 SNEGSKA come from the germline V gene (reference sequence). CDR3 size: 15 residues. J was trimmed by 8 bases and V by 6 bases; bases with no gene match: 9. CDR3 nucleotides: TGCAGTGCCCTCCAGACTAGCGGGAGGGCCCATGAGCAGTTCTTC. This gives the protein CSALQTSGRAHEQFF.

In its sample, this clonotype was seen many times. Written as DNA, the CDR3 is TGTGCCAGCAATTCTTGGACCTCCGGGACTAGCGGGAGGGATACGCAGTATTTT. This sequence encodes CASNSWTSGTSGRDTQYF. The chain joins TRBV12-3 or TRBV12-4 to TRBJ2-3; 15 bases line up with TRBD2. The CDR3 contains 18 residues. V shed 7 bases and J 6 bases; nucleotides not matched to a gene: 14.

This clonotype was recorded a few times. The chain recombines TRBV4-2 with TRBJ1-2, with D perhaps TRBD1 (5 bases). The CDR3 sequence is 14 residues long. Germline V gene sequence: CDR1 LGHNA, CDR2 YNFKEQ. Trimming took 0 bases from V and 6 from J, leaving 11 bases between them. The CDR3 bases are TGTGCCAGCAGCCAAGACAGGGAGGGAAATGGCTACACCTTC. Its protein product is CASSQDREGNGYTF.

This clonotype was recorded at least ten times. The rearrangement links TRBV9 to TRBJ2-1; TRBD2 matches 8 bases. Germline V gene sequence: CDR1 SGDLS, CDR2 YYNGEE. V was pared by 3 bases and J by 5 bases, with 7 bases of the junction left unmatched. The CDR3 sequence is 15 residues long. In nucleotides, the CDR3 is TGTGCCAGCAGCGCCTATAGCGGGACCAACAATGAGCAGTTCTTC. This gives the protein CASSAYSGTNNEQFF. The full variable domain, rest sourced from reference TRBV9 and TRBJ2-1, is DSGVTQTPKHLITATGQRVTLRCSPRSGDLSVYWYQQSLDQGLQFLIQYYNGEERAKGNILERFSAQQFPDLHSELNLSSLELGDSALYFCASSAYSGTNNEQFFGPGTRLTVL.

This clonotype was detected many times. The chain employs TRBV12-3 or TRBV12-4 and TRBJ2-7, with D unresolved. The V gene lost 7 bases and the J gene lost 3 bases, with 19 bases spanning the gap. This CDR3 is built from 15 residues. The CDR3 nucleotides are TGTGCCAGCAAGTATGAGGCAGGTCACCGCTACGAGCAGTACTTC. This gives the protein CASKYEAGHRYEQYF.

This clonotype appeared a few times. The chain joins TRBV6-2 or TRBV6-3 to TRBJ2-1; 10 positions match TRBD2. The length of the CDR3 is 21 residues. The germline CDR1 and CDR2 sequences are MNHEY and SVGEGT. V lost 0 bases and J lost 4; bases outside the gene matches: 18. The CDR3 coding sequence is TGTGCCAGCAGTTACTCGATGATTTCCCTCAAGCGGGAGGGCCCTTACAATGAGCAGTTCTTC. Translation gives CASSYSMISLKREGPYNEQFF.

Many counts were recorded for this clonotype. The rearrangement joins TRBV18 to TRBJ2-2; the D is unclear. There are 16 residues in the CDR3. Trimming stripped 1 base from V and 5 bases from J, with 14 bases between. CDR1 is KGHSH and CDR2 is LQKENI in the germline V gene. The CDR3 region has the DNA TGTGCCAGCTCACCACGTGGTGGCGTTGGGACCGGGGAGCTGTTTTTT. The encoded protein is CASSPRGGVGTGELFF.

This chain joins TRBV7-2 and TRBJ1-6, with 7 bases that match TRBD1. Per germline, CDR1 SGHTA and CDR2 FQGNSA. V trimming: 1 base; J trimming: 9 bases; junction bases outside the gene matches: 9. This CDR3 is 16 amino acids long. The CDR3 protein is CASSLVQGHLTSPLHF. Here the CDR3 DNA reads TGTGCCAGCAGCTTAGTACAGGGGCATTTAACTTCACCCCTCCACTTT.

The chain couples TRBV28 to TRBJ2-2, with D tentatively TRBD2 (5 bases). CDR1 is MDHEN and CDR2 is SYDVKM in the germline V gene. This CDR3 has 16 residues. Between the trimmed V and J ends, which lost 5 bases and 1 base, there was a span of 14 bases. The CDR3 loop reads CASSPPQRRNTGELFF. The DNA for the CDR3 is TGTGCCAGCAGTCCCCCCCAGCGGAGGAACACCGGGGAGCTGTTTTTT.

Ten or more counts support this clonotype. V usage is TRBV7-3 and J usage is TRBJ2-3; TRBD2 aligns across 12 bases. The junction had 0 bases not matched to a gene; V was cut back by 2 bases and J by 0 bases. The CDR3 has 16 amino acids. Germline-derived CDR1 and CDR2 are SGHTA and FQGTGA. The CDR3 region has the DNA TGTGCCAGCAGCTTACTAGCGGGAGGGAGCACAGATACGCAGTATTTT. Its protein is CASSLLAGGSTDTQYF.

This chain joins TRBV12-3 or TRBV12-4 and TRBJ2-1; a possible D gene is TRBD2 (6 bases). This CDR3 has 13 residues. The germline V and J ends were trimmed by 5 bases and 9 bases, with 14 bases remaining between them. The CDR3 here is CASSLRLDGEQFF. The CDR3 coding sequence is TGTGCCAGCAGTCTGAGACTAGACGGTGAGCAGTTCTTC.

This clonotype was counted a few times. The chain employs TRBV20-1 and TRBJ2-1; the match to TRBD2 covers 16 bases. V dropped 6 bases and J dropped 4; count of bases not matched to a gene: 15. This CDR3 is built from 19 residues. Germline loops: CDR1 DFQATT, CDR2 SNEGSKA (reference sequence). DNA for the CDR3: TGCAGTGCATCGACCGGGACTAGCGGGAGGGCGACCCCTTACAATGAGCAGTTCTTC. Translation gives CSASTGTSGRATPYNEQFF.

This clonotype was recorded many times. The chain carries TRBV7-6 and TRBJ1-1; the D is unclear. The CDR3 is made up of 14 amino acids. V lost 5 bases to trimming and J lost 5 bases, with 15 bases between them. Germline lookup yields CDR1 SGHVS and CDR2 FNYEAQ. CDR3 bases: TGTGCCAGCAGCCCCACAGTGGTCGGGACTGAAGCTTTCTTT. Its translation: CASSPTVVGTEAFF.

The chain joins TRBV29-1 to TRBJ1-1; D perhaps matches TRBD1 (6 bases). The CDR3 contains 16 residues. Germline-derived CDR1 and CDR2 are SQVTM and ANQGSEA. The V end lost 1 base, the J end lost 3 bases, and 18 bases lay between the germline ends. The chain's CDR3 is CSVEVGSDSRYTEAFF. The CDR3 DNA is TGCAGCGTTGAAGTAGGATCGGACAGCCGGTACACTGAAGCTTTCTTT.

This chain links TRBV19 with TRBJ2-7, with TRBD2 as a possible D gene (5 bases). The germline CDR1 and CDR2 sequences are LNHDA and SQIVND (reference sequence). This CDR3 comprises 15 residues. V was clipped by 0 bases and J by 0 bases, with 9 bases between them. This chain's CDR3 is CASSIEATISYEQYF. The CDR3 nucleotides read TGTGCCAGTAGTATAGAGGCGACTATCTCCTACGAGCAGTACTTC.

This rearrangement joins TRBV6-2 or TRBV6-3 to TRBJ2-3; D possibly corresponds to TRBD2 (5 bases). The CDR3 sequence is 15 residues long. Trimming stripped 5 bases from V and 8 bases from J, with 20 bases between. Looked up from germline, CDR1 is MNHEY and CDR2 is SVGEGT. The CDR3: CASSRPGSLGSTQYF. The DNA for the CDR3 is TGTGCCAGCAGTCGGCCGGGATCCCTTGGAAGTACGCAGTATTTT.

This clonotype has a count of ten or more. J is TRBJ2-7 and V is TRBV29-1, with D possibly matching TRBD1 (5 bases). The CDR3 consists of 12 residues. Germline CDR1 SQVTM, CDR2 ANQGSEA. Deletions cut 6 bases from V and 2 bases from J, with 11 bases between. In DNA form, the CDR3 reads TGCAGCGTACGAGACAGCGCCTACGAGCAGTACTTC. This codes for CSVRDSAYEQYF.

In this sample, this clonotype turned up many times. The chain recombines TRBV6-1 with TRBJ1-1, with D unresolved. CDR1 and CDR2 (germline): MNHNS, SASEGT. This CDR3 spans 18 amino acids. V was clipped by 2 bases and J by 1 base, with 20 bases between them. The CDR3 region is CASSEKPSGWASNTEAFF. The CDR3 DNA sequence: TGTGCCAGCAGTGAAAAGCCCTCCGGGTGGGCCTCGAACACTGAAGCTTTCTTT.

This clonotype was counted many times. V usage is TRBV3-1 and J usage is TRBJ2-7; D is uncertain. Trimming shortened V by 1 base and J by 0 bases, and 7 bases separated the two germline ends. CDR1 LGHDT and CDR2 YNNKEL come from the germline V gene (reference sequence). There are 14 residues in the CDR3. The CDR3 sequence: CASSQGTASYEQYF. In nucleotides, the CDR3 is TGTGCCAGCAGCCAAGGTACAGCCTCCTACGAGCAGTACTTC.

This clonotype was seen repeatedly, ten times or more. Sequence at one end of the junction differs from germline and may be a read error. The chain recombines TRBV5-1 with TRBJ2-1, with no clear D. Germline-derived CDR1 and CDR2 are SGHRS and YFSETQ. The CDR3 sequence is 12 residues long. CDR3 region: CASSLGSNEQFF. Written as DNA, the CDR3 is TGTGCCAGCAGCTTAGGATCCAATGAGCAGTTCTTC.

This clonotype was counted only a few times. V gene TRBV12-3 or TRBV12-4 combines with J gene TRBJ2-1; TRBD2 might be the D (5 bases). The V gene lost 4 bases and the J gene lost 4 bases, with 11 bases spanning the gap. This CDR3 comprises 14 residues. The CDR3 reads CASSSRRSYNEQFF. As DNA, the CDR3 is TGTGCCAGCAGTTCCCGGAGGTCGTACAATGAGCAGTTCTTC.